These T cell receptor beta chains were read from a single sample in a study of CD8+CD57+ T cells in acquired aplastic anemia. TCRdb ran MiXCR on the reads and lists one entry per CDR3 protein. This sample has about 80,000 distinct CDR3 sequences; approximately 46% occur once, and the top ten carry 65% to 80%. The material sequenced was sorted CD4+, CD8+, or CD8+CD57+ T cells (not recorded which) from PBMCs. Receptors were obtained from a human donor in good health, serving as a control. CDR3s include the opening cysteine and the closing phenylalanine or tryptophan. The D gene is left open where the match is weak. The size entry is marked missing in some rows and otherwise reads once, few, many or a size class.

NA TRBJ1-2 TRBV5-4 many TGTGCCAGCAGCTTGGCCGTTGGGGGCGAAGTCTATGGCTACACCTTC CASSLAVGGEVYGYTF
NA TRBJ2-6 TRBV29-1 NA TGCAGCGTAAGGGCTGGGGCCAACGTCCTGACTTTC CSVRAGANVLTF
NA TRBJ2-5 TRBV19 NA TGTGCCAGTAGTATAGGGTGGAGTCAAGGGGCCGGGGAGACCCAGTACTTC CASSIGWSQGAGETQYF
NA TRBJ2-3 TRBV2 NA TGTGCCAGCAGTGTTACCGGGCCCTTGGAAAGTACGCAGTATTTT CASSVTGPLESTQYF
NA TRBJ1-1 TRBV6-1 NA TGTGCCAGCAAGGTGAAGACAGGAATGAACACTGAAGCTTTCTTT CASKVKTGMNTEAFF
NA TRBJ1-5 TRBV9 NA TGTGCCAGCAGCGCAGAGGCTGGAGCTCAGCCCCAGCATTTT CASSAEAGAQPQHF
NA TRBJ2-3 TRBV24-1 many TGTGCCACCAGTGATCCCAATCAGGATACGCAGTATTTT CATSDPNQDTQYF
TRBD2 TRBJ2-3 TRBV25-1 few TGTGCCAGCAGTGCCCTAGCGGAAAGCACAGATACGCAGTATTTT CASSALAESTDTQYF
NA TRBJ2-1 TRBV7-9 many TGTGCCAGCAGCTTAGTTTCAGATGAGCAGTTCTTC CASSLVSDEQFF
TRBD2 TRBJ2-7 TRBV25-1 NA TGTGCCAGCAGCTCCGTAGCGGGGGGAACCTACGAGCAGTACTTC CASSSVAGGTYEQYF
TRBD1 TRBJ2-3 TRBV15 few TGTGCCACCAGCTCTAACAGGGGGACAGATACGCAGTATTTT CATSSNRGTDTQYF
TRBD1 TRBJ1-6 TRBV9 NA TGTGCCAGCAGCGTAGCGGACAGGGTAAATTCACCCCTCCACTTT CASSVADRVNSPLHF
NA TRBJ1-2 TRBV25-1 many TGTGCCAGCAGTGAATTAGGACAGTCGGGAGGCTACACCTTC CASSELGQSGGYTF
NA TRBJ1-1 TRBV7-6 NA TGTGCCAGCAGGCGACAGTGCACTGAAGCTTTCTTT CASRRQCTEAFF
NA TRBJ2-7 TRBV11-2 NA TGTGCCAGCCGCTATATTAGACAGGAGCAGTACTTC CASRYIRQEQYF
NA TRBJ2-3 TRBV6-2/TRBV6-3 many TGTGCCAGCAGTTACTCGAGAGGTTTTAGCACAGATACGCAGTATTTT CASSYSRGFSTDTQYF
NA TRBJ2-1 TRBV11-2 NA TGTGCTTCTGCACCTAGGTCCTACAATGAGCAGTTCTTC CASAPRSYNEQFF
NA TRBJ2-2 TRBV10-3 NA TGTGCCATCAGCGGGACCTCGGATTACACCGGGGAGCTGTTTTTT CAISGTSDYTGELFF
TRBD1 TRBJ1-2 TRBV7-2 NA TGTGCCAGCAGCATCGGGACAGGGGGCGCGTATGGCTACACCTTC CASSIGTGGAYGYTF
NA TRBJ2-1 TRBV19 many TGTGCCAGTAGTATATACAGGAATGAGCAGTTCTTC CASSIYRNEQFF
NA TRBJ2-7 TRBV9 many TGTGCCAGCAGCAGACGACACAAGGCCTACGAGCAGTACTTC CASSRRHKAYEQYF
TRBD2 TRBJ2-5 TRBV7-6 few TGTGCCAGCAGCTTAGTGACTAGCGGGGTCTATGGGGAGACCCAGTACTTC CASSLVTSGVYGETQYF
TRBD1 TRBJ1-1 TRBV7-3 NA TGTGCCAGCAGCCTCCGACAGGGAGGTAGCACTGAAGCTTTCTTT CASSLRQGGSTEAFF
NA TRBJ2-1 TRBV20-1 NA TGCAGTGCGAGATGGGTCCGGGACGTGACTGATTACAATGAGCAGTTCTTC CSARWVRDVTDYNEQFF
NA TRBJ2-4 TRBV7-9 few TGTGCCAGCAGCTTAGGGGGGGACCCCATTCAGTACTTC CASSLGGDPIQYF
NA TRBJ1-5 TRBV19 many TGTGCCAGTAATTCGCCGGGGGGGGGCACTCAGCCCCAGCATTTT CASNSPGGGTQPQHF
NA TRBJ2-1 TRBV24-1 few TGTGCCACCAGAGGGAGCTCCTACAATGAGCAGTTCTTC CATRGSSYNEQFF
NA TRBJ2-1 TRBV4-1 NA TGCGCCAGCAGCCAAGTTGATTTGGTAATTAACAATGAGCAGTTCTTC CASSQVDLVINNEQFF
TRBD1 TRBJ1-6 TRBV25-1 few TGTGCCAGCAGTGAATGGGAGGACAGGGTTTCACCCCTCCACTTT CASSEWEDRVSPLHF
TRBD2 TRBJ2-3 TRBV25-1 few TGCGCCAGCAGCCAAGGAAAAGGTAGCGGGAGGCTCATAGGAGATACGCAGTATTTT CASSQGKGSGRLIGDTQYF
NA TRBJ1-5 TRBV19 NA TGTGCCAGTAGTATTTTCGCAGTACAGCCCCAGCATTTT CASSIFAVQPQHF
NA TRBJ2-1 TRBV12-3/TRBV12-4 NA TGTGCCAGCAGTGTCGATATAGGCTCCTACAATGAGCAGTTCTTC CASSVDIGSYNEQFF
NA TRBJ1-2 TRBV7-9 NA TGTGCCAGTAGTATAGACAATGGCTACACCTTC CASSIDNGYTF
NA TRBJ2-3 TRBV25-1 few TGTGCCAGCAGTTGGAGTTCAGATACGCAGTATTTT CASSWSSDTQYF
NA TRBJ1-5 TRBV2 NA TGTGCCTCAAACGAGGCAGGGGTTAATCAGCCCCAGCATTTT CASNEAGVNQPQHF
TRBD1 TRBJ2-7 TRBV5-1 many TGCGCCAGCAGCCCGCCCGGACAGGGATACGAGCAGTACTTC CASSPPGQGYEQYF
NA TRBJ1-2 TRBV7-9 NA TGTGCCAGCAGCTTAGGTGTTTACTCTGGCTATGGCTACACCTTC CASSLGVYSGYGYTF
TRBD2 TRBJ2-7 TRBV19 NA TGTGCCAGTAGAACGGGACTAGCTGGCTCCTACGAGCAGTACTTC CASRTGLAGSYEQYF
NA TRBJ1-1 TRBV11-2 many TGTGCCAGCAGCTTGCCAAGGATCATGAACACTGAAGCTTTCTTT CASSLPRIMNTEAFF
NA TRBJ2-1 TRBV9 few TGTGCCAGCAGCGTAGGTTCCAGGGATGAGCAGTTCTTC CASSVGSRDEQFF
NA TRBJ2-7 TRBV15 many TGTGCCACCAGCAGAGTAGGGTTTGGCGAGCAGTACTTC CATSRVGFGEQYF
NA TRBJ1-1 TRBV6-5 few TGTGCCAGCAGTTACGGGACTCGTAGGTACACTGAAGCTTTCTTT CASSYGTRRYTEAFF
NA TRBJ1-1 TRBV24-1 NA TGTGCCCCAGCGGGGGGGACTGAAGCTTTCTTT CAPAGGTEAFF
NA TRBJ1-6 TRBV9 many TGTGCCAGCAGCGAGGTGAGCTCCTATAATTCACCCCTCCACTTT CASSEVSSYNSPLHF
NA TRBJ2-7 TRBV5-1 many TGCGCCAGCAGCGCGGACAGTACGTACGAGCAGTACTTC CASSADSTYEQYF
TRBD1 TRBJ2-1 TRBV11-3 few TGTGCCAGCAGCGTCAACAGGGGATACAATGAGCAGTTCTTC CASSVNRGYNEQFF
NA TRBJ2-5 TRBV10-1 NA TGCGCCAGCAGTGTTGGGACCCTTGGCGGGACCCAGTACTTC CASSVGTLGGTQYF
NA TRBJ2-7 TRBV9 NA TGTGCCAGCAGTGCCGGGGCAGCCTACGAGCAGTACTTC CASSAGAAYEQYF
TRBD1 TRBJ2-7 TRBV6-5 NA TGTGCCAGCAGTTCGGGACAGGGCTACGGGCAGTACTTC CASSSGQGYGQYF
NA TRBJ1-1 TRBV20-1 NA TGCAGTGCTAGTCTGGGGTCGGATATGAACACTGAAGCTTTCTTT CSASLGSDMNTEAFF
NA TRBJ1-5 TRBV2 NA TGTGCCAGCAGTGCTACAGGGATTCAGCCCCGGCATTTT CASSATGIQPRHF